This TCR beta chain was sequenced during a study of CD8 T cells in ankylosing spondylitis. V gave up 3 bases and J gave up 5 bases, with 9 bases separating them. Germline V gives CDR1 SGHTS, CDR2 YDEGEE. The CDR3 covers 13 residues. From the 5' RACE reads, TCRdb called clonotypes with MiXCR, one entry per CDR3 protein. The table shows tens of thousands of distinct CDR3 sequences, with roughly 6.2% occurring only once. The receptor comes from a male donor with ankylosing spondylitis. Source material: synovial fluid, either unsorted or a sorted T cell fraction (not recorded which). The chain carries TRBV5-8 and TRBJ1-5; D call uncertain. The CDR3 sequence: CASSWAGDQPQHF. CDR3 in DNA: TGTGCCAGCAGCTGGGCGGGCGATCAGCCCCAGCATTTT.